Listed below are T cell receptor beta chains from one sample, sequenced in a study of human T cells and chemical hapten exposure. MiXCR, applied by TCRdb to the RACE reads, yields one record per CDR3 protein. The profile covers tens of thousands of distinct CDR3 sequences, with roughly 9.8% appearing a single time and about 5.2% taken by the ten largest. The specimen was whole blood, collected in connection with sensitization to the hapten diphenylcyclopropenone (DPC). Receptor source: a woman aged 45-65 years with alopecia areata. Some clones in this sample may be carry-over from other donors' samples. The CDR3 runs from the conserved cysteine through the conserved F or W. The D gene is left open where the match is weak. Not every row has a clone size; where given, it reads once, few, many or a size class.

-,TRBV6-4,TRBJ2-1,many,TGTGCCAGCAATATCGGTGGGGGTCCCTCCTACAATGAGCAGTTCTTC,CASNIGGGPSYNEQFF
-,TRBV19,TRBJ2-6,many,TGTGCCAGTAGTCACGGCAGGGGTTTTAGGGCCAACGTCCTGACTTTC,CASSHGRGFRANVLTF
-,TRBV5-4,TRBJ2-1,many,TGTGCCAGCAGCCAACAGGGTATTCGCCATAATGAGCAGTTCTTC,CASSQQGIRHNEQFF
-,TRBV11-3,TRBJ1-5,few,TGTGCCAGCAGCTTACGCCGGGACATCATACAGCCCCAGCATTTT,CASSLRRDIIQPQHF
TRBD2,TRBV5-4,TRBJ2-5,-,TGTGCCAGCAGCTCCGGGACTAAGGTTCAAGAGACCCAGTACTTC,CASSSGTKVQETQYF
-,TRBV7-2,TRBJ1-6,many,TGTGCCAGCAGCTTAGTTCACGGGGGCCAGTATAATTCACCCCTCCACTTT,CASSLVHGGQYNSPLHF
TRBD1,TRBV18,TRBJ1-2,-,TGTGCCAGCTCACCAACCACGGGACAGGCGTTTGGCTACACCTTC,CASSPTTGQAFGYTF
TRBD1,TRBV7-9,TRBJ1-5,-,TGTGCCAGCAGCTCAGGACAGGGGCGAAACGGCAATCAGCCCCAGCATTTT,CASSSGQGRNGNQPQHF
TRBD2,TRBV12-3/TRBV12-4,TRBJ2-2,once,TGTGCCAGCAGTCCCCCGCGGGGGGGCCTTACCGGGGAGCTGTTTTTT,CASSPPRGGLTGELFF
-,TRBV20-1,TRBJ1-6,few,TGCAGTGCTACGGGCAGGGGTAATTCACCCCTCCACTTT,CSATGRGNSPLHF
-,TRBV5-1,TRBJ2-3,few,TGCGCCAGCAGCTTCGAAAGCACAGATACGCAGTATTTT,CASSFESTDTQYF
-,TRBV19,TRBJ1-5,few,TGTGCCAGTAGTATCATACCGGGGAATCAGCCCCAGCATTTT,CASSIIPGNQPQHF
TRBD1,TRBV7-2,TRBJ1-6,-,TGTGCCAGCAGCTTAATGCAGGGGGCAATTGGTTCACCCCTCCACTTT,CASSLMQGAIGSPLHF
TRBD1,TRBV11-2,TRBJ1-1,-,TGTGCCAGCAGCTTAGGATTCAGGGGGCAGTGGGCGGAAACTGAAGCTTTCTTT,CASSLGFRGQWAETEAFF
-,TRBV5-1,TRBJ2-5,many,TGCGCCAGCAGCTTGGGGGCCAGCCAAGAGACCCAGTACTTC,CASSLGASQETQYF
-,TRBV12-5,TRBJ1-3,few,TGTGCTAGTGGTTCTGGAAACACCATATATTTT,CASGSGNTIYF
TRBD2,TRBV19,TRBJ2-1,many,TGTGCCAGTAGTATCCGCCCGACTAGCATCGGCGAGCAGTTCTTC,CASSIRPTSIGEQFF
-,TRBV20-1,TRBJ1-5,-,TGCAGTGCTAGAGATCCCTACCGCGGGGGGCTCAATCAGCCCCAGCATTTT,CSARDPYRGGLNQPQHF
TRBD1,TRBV28,TRBJ2-7,many,TGTGCCAGCAGTTTGCGACAGGGAAGATACGAGCAGTACTTC,CASSLRQGRYEQYF
-,TRBV7-9,TRBJ1-6,many,TGTGCCAGCAGCCGACAGGACTATAATTCACCCCTCCACTTT,CASSRQDYNSPLHF
TRBD1,TRBV29-1,TRBJ2-7,-,TGCAGCGTTTATGACAGGGGGCTTTACGAGCAGTACTTC,CSVYDRGLYEQYF
-,TRBV5-4,TRBJ2-2,few,TGTGCCAGCAGCTTGGCGGGAGCCACCGGGGAGCTGTTTTTT,CASSLAGATGELFF
-,TRBV28,TRBJ1-4,-,TGTGCCAGCAGTACCCACACCGCAACTAATGAAAAACTGTTTTTT,CASSTHTATNEKLFF
TRBD1,TRBV19,TRBJ1-5,-,TGTGCCAGTAGGAGCCCGGGACAGGGATCGGCCCCCTACAATCAGCCCCAGCATTTT,CASRSPGQGSAPYNQPQHF
-,TRBV11-2,TRBJ2-1,many,TGTGCCAGCAGCTTCCGTGTAGTGGTCTTAATGAATGAGCAGTTCTTC,CASSFRVVVLMNEQFF
-,TRBV7-9,TRBJ1-2,many,TGTGCCAGCAGCCATCAGGGGACGCGGGGCTACACCTTC,CASSHQGTRGYTF
TRBD1,TRBV11-3,TRBJ2-7,-,TGTGGCGCCCCCCCGGGACAGGCGACCTACGAGCAGTACTTC,CGAPPGQATYEQYF
TRBD1,TRBV6-5,TRBJ2-3,once,TGTGCCAGCAGACGACAGGGGCCCGATACGCAGTATTTT,CASRRQGPDTQYF
-,TRBV7-9,TRBJ2-4,many,TGTGCCAGCAGCTTAACAGAGAACATTCAGTACTTC,CASSLTENIQYF
-,TRBV18,TRBJ2-3,many,TGTGCCAGCTCACCAGGGCTCTCTGATACGCAGTATTTT,CASSPGLSDTQYF
-,TRBV24-1,TRBJ2-7,many,TGTGCCACCGGGGACGCCAGCTCCTACGAGCAGTACTTC,CATGDASSYEQYF
TRBD1,TRBV7-9,TRBJ1-2,many,TGTGCCAGCAGCCCGAGTGGAGGACAGGGCGCCGGCTACACCTTC,CASSPSGGQGAGYTF
-,TRBV7-9,TRBJ1-4,-,TGTGCCAGCAGCTTAGGAGAGGCGGGTGAAAAACTGTTTTTT,CASSLGEAGEKLFF
TRBD1,TRBV5-6,TRBJ2-1,-,TGTGCCAGCAGCCCAAGGACAGGGTTTTTCAATGAGCAGTTCTTC,CASSPRTGFFNEQFF
TRBD2,TRBV20-1,TRBJ2-7,-,TGCAGTGCTAGACTAGCGGGAGTCTACGAGCAGTACTTC,CSARLAGVYEQYF
TRBD1,TRBV11-1,TRBJ1-2,few,TGTGCCAGCAGCCGGACAGGGGAAGGCTACACCTTC,CASSRTGEGYTF
TRBD1,TRBV20-1,TRBJ2-7,few,TGCAGTGCTAGAGGTAGGGACAGGGTCATCCACGAGCAGTACTTC,CSARGRDRVIHEQYF
TRBD2,TRBV12-5,TRBJ2-1,few,TGTGCTAGTGGTTTGTTTAGCGGGGGCTCCTACAATGAGCAGTTCTTC,CASGLFSGGSYNEQFF
TRBD2,TRBV11-1,TRBJ2-1,many,TGTGCCAGCAGCCAATACCGGGGGGGAGGAGCCGGGAATGAGCAGTTCTTC,CASSQYRGGGAGNEQFF
TRBD2,TRBV4-1,TRBJ2-1,-,TGCGCCAGCAGCCAACCGACTAGCGGGAGAACCCATGAGCAGTTCTTC,CASSQPTSGRTHEQFF
-,TRBV7-2,TRBJ1-5,many,TGTGCCAGCAGCTTACAGGGTCATCAGCCCCAGCATTTT,CASSLQGHQPQHF
-,TRBV7-8,TRBJ2-5,-,TGTGCCAGCAGCGCACGGGCCCGTGAGGGGATCCAGACCCAGTACTTC,CASSARAREGIQTQYF
-,TRBV5-6,TRBJ2-2,few,TGTGCCAGCAGCTTGGGCGGCAGCGGACTGACCGGGGAGCTGTTTTTT,CASSLGGSGLTGELFF